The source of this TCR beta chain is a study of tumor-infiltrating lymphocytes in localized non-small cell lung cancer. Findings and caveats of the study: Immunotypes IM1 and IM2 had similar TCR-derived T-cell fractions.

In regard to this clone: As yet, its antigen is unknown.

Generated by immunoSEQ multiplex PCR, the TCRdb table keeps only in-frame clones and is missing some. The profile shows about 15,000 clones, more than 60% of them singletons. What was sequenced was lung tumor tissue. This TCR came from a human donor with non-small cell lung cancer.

The CDR3 protein is CASSFPNYGYTF. The CDR3 DNA is TGTGCCAGCAGCTTCCCTAACTATGGCTACACCTTC. This chain uses TRBV11-2 with TRBJ1-2; D is ambiguous. Trimming cost V 3 bases and J 0 bases, with 2 bases left between them. This CDR3 comprises 12 residues. Germline V lookup: CDR1 SGHAT, CDR2 FQNNGV.